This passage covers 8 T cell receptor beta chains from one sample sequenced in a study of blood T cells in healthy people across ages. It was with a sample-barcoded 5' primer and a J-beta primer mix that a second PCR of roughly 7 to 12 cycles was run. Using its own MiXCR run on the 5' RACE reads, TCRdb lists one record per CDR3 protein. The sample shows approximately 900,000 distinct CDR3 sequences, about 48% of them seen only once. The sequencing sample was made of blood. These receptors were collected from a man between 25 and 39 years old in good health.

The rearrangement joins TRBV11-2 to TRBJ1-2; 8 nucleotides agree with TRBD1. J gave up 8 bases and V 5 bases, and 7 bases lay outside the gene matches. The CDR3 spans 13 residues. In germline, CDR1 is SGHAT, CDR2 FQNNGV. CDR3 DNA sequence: TGTGCCAGCAGCACCGACAGGGGCGGGGGCTACACCTTC. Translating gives CASSTDRGGGYTF.

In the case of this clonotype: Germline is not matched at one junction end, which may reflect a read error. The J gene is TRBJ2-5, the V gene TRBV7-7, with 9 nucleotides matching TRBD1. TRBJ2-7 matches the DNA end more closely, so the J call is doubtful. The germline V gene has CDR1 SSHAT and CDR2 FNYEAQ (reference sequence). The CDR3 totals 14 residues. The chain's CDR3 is CASSSGQGSNEQYF. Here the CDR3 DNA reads TGTGCTAGCAGTTCGGGACAGGGTTCCAACGAGCAGTACTTC.

Here the CDR3 DNA reads TGTGCCAGCAGCCTGGACCTTCTAACCCTCCACTTT. This translates into CASSLDLLTLHF. This chain uses TRBV7-2 with TRBJ1-6; no definite D call. V shed 5 bases and J shed 14 bases, with 13 bases lying between them. CDR3 length: 12 residues. Germline V gene sequence: CDR1 SGHTA, CDR2 FQGNSA.

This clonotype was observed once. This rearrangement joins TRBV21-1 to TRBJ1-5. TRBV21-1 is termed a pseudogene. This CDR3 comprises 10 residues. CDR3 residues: CASNPSPQHF. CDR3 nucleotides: TGTGCCAGCAATCCCTCACCCCAGCATTTT.

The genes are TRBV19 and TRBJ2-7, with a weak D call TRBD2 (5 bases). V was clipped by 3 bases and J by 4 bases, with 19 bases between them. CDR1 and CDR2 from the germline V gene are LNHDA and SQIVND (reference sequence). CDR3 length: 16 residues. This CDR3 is CASSMEDAANPYEQYF. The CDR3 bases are TGTGCCAGTAGTATGGAGGACGCGGCCAACCCATACGAGCAGTACTTC.

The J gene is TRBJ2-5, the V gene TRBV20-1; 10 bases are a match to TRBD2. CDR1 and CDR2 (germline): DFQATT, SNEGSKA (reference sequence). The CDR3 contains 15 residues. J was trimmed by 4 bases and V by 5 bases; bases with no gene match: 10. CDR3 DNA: TGCAGTGCTCGCTATAGCGGGGGGCATTCAGAGACCCAGTACTTC. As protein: CSARYSGGHSETQYF.

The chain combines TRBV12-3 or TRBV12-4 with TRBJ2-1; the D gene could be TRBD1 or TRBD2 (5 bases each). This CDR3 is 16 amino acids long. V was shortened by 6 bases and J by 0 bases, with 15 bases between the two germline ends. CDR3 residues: CASSPGRRSSYNEQFF. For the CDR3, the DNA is TGTGCCAGCAGCCCGGGACGGCGTAGCTCCTACAATGAGCAGTTCTTC.

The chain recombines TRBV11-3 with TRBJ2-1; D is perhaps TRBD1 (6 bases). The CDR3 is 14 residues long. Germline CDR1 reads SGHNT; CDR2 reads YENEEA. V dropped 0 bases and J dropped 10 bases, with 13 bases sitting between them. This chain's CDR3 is CASSLELGANEQFF. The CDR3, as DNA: TGTGCCAGCAGCTTAGAACTGGGGGCCAACGAGCAGTTCTTC.